One and the same sample provided the 14 T cell receptor beta chains below, sequenced in a study of blood T cell repertoires in COVID-19. Sequenced by immunoSEQ multiplex PCR; TCRdb stores in-frame clones only, minus some. This table holds some 180,000 clones, roughly 81% found once. The sequenced sample was peripheral blood. These receptors were collected from a woman of 80 years or more with COVID-19, enrolled during active disease.

The gene calls are TRBV18 and TRBJ1-5; no firm D call. Germline V CDR1 and CDR2: KGHSH, LQKENI. The CDR3 contains 15 residues. Trimming removed 2 bases from V and 0 bases from J, with 8 bases in between. CDR3 residues: CASSPRENSNQPQHF. CDR3 in DNA: TGTGCCAGCTCACCAAGGGAGAATAGCAATCAGCCCCAGCATTTT.

CDR3 residues: CASSSQGTNEKLFF. The CDR3 DNA follows: TGTGCCAGCAGCTCACAGGGGACTAATGAAAAACTGTTTTTT. The chain links TRBV7-6 to TRBJ1-4, with 7 positions matching TRBD1. J lost 2 bases, V lost 4 bases, and 1 base had no gene match. Germline CDR1 SGHVS, CDR2 FNYEAQ. There are 14 residues in the CDR3.

With regard to this clone: At one end, the junction sequence differs from germline, possibly due to a read error. Other DNA sequences within the sample encode an identical CDR3. The chain links TRBV18 to TRBJ1-2, with 10 bases lining up with TRBD1. CDR3 length: 14 residues. CDR1 KGHSH and CDR2 LQKENI come from the germline V gene. The CDR3 is CASSPPGQGYGYTF. The CDR3 DNA is TGTGCCAGCTCTCCACCGGGACAGGGGTATGGCTACACCTTC.

CDR3 amino acids: CSAPGQGTHEQFF. As DNA, the CDR3 is TGCAGCGCCCCGGGACAGGGGACTCATGAGCAGTTCTTC. V gene TRBV29-1 combines with J gene TRBJ2-1, with 10 nucleotides matching TRBD1. The germline gives CDR1 SQVTM, CDR2 ANQGSEA. The CDR3 totals 13 residues. V dropped 7 bases and J dropped 8; count of bases not matched to a gene: 8.

The chain combines TRBV3-1 (or the pseudogene TRBV3-2) with TRBJ2-5, with 7 bases lining up with TRBD2. The CDR3 is 15 amino acids. V dropped 3 bases and J dropped 4; count of bases not matched to a gene: 8. In germline, CDR1 is LGHDT, CDR2 YNNKEL (reference sequence). In nucleotides, the CDR3 is TGTGCCAGCAGCCACGTTGTCCCTAGCGGAGAGACCCAGTACTTC. Residues: CASSHVVPSGETQYF.

The chain links TRBV4-2 to TRBJ2-1; TRBD2 aligns across 9 bases. Germline assignment: CDR1 LGHNA and CDR2 YNFKEQ. V gave up 3 bases and J gave up 0 bases; unmatched junction bases: 18. CDR3 length: 21 amino acids. The CDR3 is CASSQRAGWASGAISYNEQFF. CDR3 nucleotide sequence: TGTGCCAGCAGCCAGAGAGCCGGTTGGGCTAGCGGGGCTATCTCCTACAATGAGCAGTTCTTC.

The chain has TRBV28 and TRBJ2-2; 9 nucleotides agree with TRBD1. The CDR3 runs 14 residues. After removal of 7 bases from V and 1 base from J, the junction contained 1 base not matched to a gene. CDR1 is MDHEN and CDR2 is SYDVKM in the germline V gene. CDR3 sequence reads: CASMTGGNTGELFF. The CDR3 DNA is TGTGCCAGCATGACAGGGGGGAACACCGGGGAGCTGTTTTTT.

In DNA, the CDR3 is TGCAGCGTTGCCCTGACAGGGGCCCAAGAGACCCAGTACTTC. Protein: CSVALTGAQETQYF. The chain has TRBV29-1 and TRBJ2-5, with 8 bases identical to TRBD1. The CDR3 consists of 14 residues. Unmatched junction bases numbered 5, after V lost 4 bases and J lost 1 base. Germline V gene data show CDR1 as SQVTM and CDR2 as ANQGSEA. Together with reference TRBV29-1 and TRBJ2-5, the CDR3 gives the full variable domain: SAVISQKPSRDICQRGTSLTIQCQVDSQVTMMFWYRQQPGQSLTLIATANQGSEATYESGFVIDKFPISRPNLTFSTLTVSNMSPEDSSIYLCSVALTGAQETQYFGPGTRLLVL.

J is TRBJ2-5 and V is TRBV19; 12 nucleotides match TRBD1. From germline, CDR1 is LNHDA and CDR2 SQIVND (reference sequence). V trimming: 6 bases; J trimming: 4 bases; junction bases outside the gene matches: 6. CDR3 length: 15 residues. The CDR3 bases are TGTGCCAGTAGAACTCCGGGACAGGGGGCAGAGACCCAGTACTTC. Its translation is CASRTPGQGAETQYF.

The genes are TRBV7-9 and TRBJ1-6, with D hard to call. Trimming pared 3 bases from V and 5 bases from J, leaving 14 bases between. Per the germline V gene, CDR1 is SEHNR and CDR2 is FQNEAQ (reference sequence). The CDR3 extends over 16 amino acids. CDR3 loop: CASSLSAVLDNSPLHF. The CDR3, as DNA: TGTGCCAGCAGCTTGTCGGCGGTTCTCGATAATTCACCCCTCCACTTT.

This rearrangement joins TRBV5-1 to TRBJ1-6; D is perhaps TRBD1 (5 bases). Germline lookup yields CDR1 SGHRS and CDR2 YFSETQ. The CDR3 has 16 amino acids. Trimming shortened V by 3 bases and J by 0 bases, and 10 bases separated the two germline ends. CDR3 nucleotide sequence: TGCGCCAGCAGCTGGGACGGGAGCTCCTATAATTCACCCCTCCACTTT. Amino acids: CASSWDGSSYNSPLHF.

The CDR3 DNA sequence: TGTGCCAGCAGCTCCGGACAGGGGAGAGGCTACACCTTC. It encodes CASSSGQGRGYTF. The chain carries TRBV7-9 and TRBJ1-2; 9 nucleotides match TRBD1. The germline V gene encodes CDR1 SEHNR and CDR2 FQNEAQ (reference sequence). V trimming: 4 bases; J trimming: 8 bases; junction bases outside the gene matches: 5. There are 13 residues in the CDR3.

This clone was seen a single time. Sequence at one end of the junction differs from germline and may be a read error. The rearrangement links TRBV3-1 (or the pseudogene TRBV3-2) to TRBJ2-7; 13 nucleotides match TRBD2. This CDR3 is built from 13 residues. The germline V gene encodes CDR1 LGHDT and CDR2 YNNKEL (reference sequence). The CDR3 here is CASSLKTSGRTNF. CDR3 in DNA: TGTGCCAGCAGCCTAAAGACTAGCGGGAGGACTAACTTC.

The chain links TRBV7-9 to TRBJ1-5, with 10 bases matching TRBD1. Trimming cost V 5 bases and J 5 bases; bases outside gene matches: 3. The germline V gene has CDR1 SEHNR and CDR2 FQNEAQ (reference sequence). The CDR3 length is 14 residues. Written as DNA, the CDR3 is TGTGCCAGCAGCCCCGGGACAGGGGATCAGCCCCAGCATTTT. This encodes CASSPGTGDQPQHF. Combining the CDR3 with reference TRBV7-9 and TRBJ1-5 gives the whole variable domain DTGVSQNPRHKITKRGQNVTFRCDPISEHNRLYWYRQTLGQGPEFLTYFQNEAQLEKSRLLSDRFSAERPKGSFSTLEIQRTEQGDSAMYLCASSPGTGDQPQHFGDGTRLSIL.